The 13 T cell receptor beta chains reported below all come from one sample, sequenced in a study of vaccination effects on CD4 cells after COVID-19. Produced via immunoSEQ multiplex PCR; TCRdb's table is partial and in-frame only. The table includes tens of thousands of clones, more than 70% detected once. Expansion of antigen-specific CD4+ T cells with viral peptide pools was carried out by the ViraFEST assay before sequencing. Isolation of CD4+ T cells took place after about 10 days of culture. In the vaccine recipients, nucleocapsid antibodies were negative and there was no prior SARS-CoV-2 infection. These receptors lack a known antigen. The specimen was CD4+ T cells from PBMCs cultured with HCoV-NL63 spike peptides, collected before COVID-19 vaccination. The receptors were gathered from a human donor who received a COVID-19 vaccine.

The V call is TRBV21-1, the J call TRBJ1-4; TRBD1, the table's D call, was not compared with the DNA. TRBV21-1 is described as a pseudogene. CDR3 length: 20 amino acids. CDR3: CASRAISRDRDFATNEKLFF. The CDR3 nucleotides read TGTGCCAGCAGGGCGATAAGCCGGGACAGGGATTTTGCAACTAATGAAAAACTGTTTTTT.

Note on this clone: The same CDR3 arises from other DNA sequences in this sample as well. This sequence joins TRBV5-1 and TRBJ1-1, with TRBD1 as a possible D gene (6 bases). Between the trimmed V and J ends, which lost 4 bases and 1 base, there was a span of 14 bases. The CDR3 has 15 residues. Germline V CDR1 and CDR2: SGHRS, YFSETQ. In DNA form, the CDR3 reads TGCGCCAGCAGCCCCCTGGGAGGGGGGAACACTGAAGCTTTCTTT. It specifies CASSPLGGGNTEAFF.

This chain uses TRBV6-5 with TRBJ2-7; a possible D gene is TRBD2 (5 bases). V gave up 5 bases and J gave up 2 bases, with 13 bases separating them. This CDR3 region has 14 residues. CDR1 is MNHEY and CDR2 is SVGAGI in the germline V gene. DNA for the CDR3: TGTGCCAGCAGTAGGGAGATTGGTCCCTACGAGCAGTACGTC. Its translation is CASSREIGPYEQYV.

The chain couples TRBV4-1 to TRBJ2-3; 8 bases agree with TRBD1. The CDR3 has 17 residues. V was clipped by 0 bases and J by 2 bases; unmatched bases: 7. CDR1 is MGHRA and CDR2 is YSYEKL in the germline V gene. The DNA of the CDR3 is TGCGCCAGCAGCCAAGAAGGGCGGCAGGGGGCCACAGATACGCAGTATTTT. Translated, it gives CASSQEGRQGATDTQYF.

CDR3 DNA sequence: TGTGCCAGCAGTTACGGGGCCGGGGGGGGCCGGAATGAGCAGTTCTTC. This codes for CASSYGAGGGRNEQFF. The chain uses TRBV6-5 and TRBJ2-1, with 8 positions matching TRBD2. V lost 2 bases to trimming and J lost 7 bases; unmatched junction nucleotides: 10. CDR1 and CDR2 from the germline V gene are MNHEY and SVGAGI. The CDR3 totals 16 residues.

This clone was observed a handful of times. The CDR3 DNA reads as TGTGCCAGCAGCTCGGAACCGGGACAGAGAGGCTACACCTTC. As protein: CASSSEPGQRGYTF. The V gene is TRBV7-3, the J gene TRBJ1-2; 7 bases are a match to TRBD1. Unmatched junction bases numbered 10, after V lost 4 bases and J lost 8 bases. The CDR3 contains 14 residues. Germline CDR1 is SGHTA and CDR2 is FQGTGA.

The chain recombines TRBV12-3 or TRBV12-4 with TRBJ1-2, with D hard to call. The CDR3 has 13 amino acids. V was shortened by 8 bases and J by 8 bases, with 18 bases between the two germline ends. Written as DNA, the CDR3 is TGTGCCAGCGCCAAATCGACGGCCGGGGGCTACACCTTC. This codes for CASAKSTAGGYTF.

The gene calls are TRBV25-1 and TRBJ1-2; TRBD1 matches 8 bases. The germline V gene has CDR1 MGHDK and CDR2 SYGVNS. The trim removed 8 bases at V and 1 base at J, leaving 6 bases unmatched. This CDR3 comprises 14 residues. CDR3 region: CASVRTGHNYGYTF. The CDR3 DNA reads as TGTGCCAGCGTAAGGACAGGGCATAACTATGGCTACACCTTC.

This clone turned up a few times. This CDR3 is CASSKDRNTEAFF. CDR3 in DNA: TGTGCCAGCAGTAAGGACAGAAACACTGAAGCTTTCTTT. The chain joins TRBV5-4 to TRBJ1-1; D may be TRBD1 (6 bases). This CDR3 has 13 amino acids. The V end lost 5 bases, the J end lost 2 bases, and 10 bases lay between the germline ends. Germline loops: CDR1 SGHNT, CDR2 YYREEE (reference sequence).

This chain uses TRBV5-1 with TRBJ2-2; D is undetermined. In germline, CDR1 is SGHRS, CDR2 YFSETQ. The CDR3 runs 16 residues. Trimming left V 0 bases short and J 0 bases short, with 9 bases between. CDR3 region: CASSLGRSANTGELFF. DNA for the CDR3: TGCGCCAGCAGCTTGGGACGGAGCGCGAACACCGGGGAGCTGTTTTTT.

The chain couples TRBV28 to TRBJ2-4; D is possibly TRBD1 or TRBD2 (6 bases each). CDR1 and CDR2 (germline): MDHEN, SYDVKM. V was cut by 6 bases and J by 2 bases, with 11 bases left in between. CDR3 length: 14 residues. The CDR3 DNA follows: TGTGCCAGCAGCGGAGGGGGGACCAAAAACATTCAGTACTTC. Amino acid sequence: CASSGGGTKNIQYF.

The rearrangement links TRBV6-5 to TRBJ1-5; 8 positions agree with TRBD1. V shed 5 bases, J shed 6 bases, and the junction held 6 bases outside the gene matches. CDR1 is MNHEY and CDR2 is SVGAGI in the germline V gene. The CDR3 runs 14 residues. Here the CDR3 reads CASSPAGGIQPQHF. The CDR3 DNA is TGTGCCAGCAGTCCCGCAGGGGGCATTCAGCCCCAGCATTTT.

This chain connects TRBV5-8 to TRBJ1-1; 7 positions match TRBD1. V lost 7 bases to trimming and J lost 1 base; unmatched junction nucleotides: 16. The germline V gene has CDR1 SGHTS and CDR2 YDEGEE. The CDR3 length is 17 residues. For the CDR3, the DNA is TGTGCCAGCCCTACATTATCGTACAGGGGCCCGAACACTGAAGCTTTCTTT. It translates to CASPTLSYRGPNTEAFF.